The clone carrying this T cell receptor beta chain showed up just a few times. The data belong to a study of blood T cell repertoires in COVID-19. Study information: The origin of the acute and convalescent COVID-19 samples was the United States, Italy and Spain.

Authors' processing steps: Reference gene primer amplification gave estimated nucleated cell counts. Generated by immunoSEQ multiplex PCR, the TCRdb table keeps only in-frame clones and is missing some. V and J calls and clone size are copied from that table; D and trimming were computed from the DNA. Of under 75,000 clones listed, almost 85% were seen once; the top ten hold roughly a sixth. Trimming removed 4 bases from V and 0 bases from J, with 14 bases in between. Germline CDR1 reads SGHDT; CDR2 reads YYEEEE. The CDR3 length is 16 residues. The genes are TRBV5-6 and TRBJ2-1; tentatively, D is TRBD1 (5 bases). The TCR sequence derives from a man aged 55 to 70 with COVID-19, enrolled during active disease. Input material: peripheral blood. This CDR3 is CASSIHRKSSYNEQFF. CDR3 nucleotides: TGTGCCAGCAGCATCCACAGGAAGAGCTCCTACAATGAGCAGTTCTTC.